Below are 22 T cell receptor beta chains sequenced from a single sample in a study of T-cell memory formation after mild COVID-19. Via MiXCR, TCRdb re-called the 5' RACE reads, giving one row per CDR3 protein. The table lists approximately 300,000 distinct CDR3 sequences, approximately 8.4% of them singletons, with approximately 23% in the top ten. The sequenced sample consisted of PBMCs or a T cell subset sorted from them (not recorded which). The source of these receptors is a man aged 18 to 35 who had mild COVID-19 (a few samples of this study predate the infection). Cell type and time point are not known.

This clonotype was found a few times. V usage is TRBV6-1 and J usage is TRBJ2-7; D gene uncertain. CDR1 and CDR2 from the germline V gene are MNHNS and SASEGT. The CDR3 has 13 amino acids. V lost 4 bases and J 5 bases, leaving 12 bases between the germline ends. This CDR3 is CASSAPPKNEQYV. The CDR3 nucleotides read TGTGCCAGCAGTGCACCTCCAAAAAACGAGCAGTACGTC.

This clonotype was counted many times. The V call is TRBV19, the J call TRBJ1-2; D is undetermined. The CDR3 consists of 13 residues. V lost 7 bases and J 2 bases, leaving 11 bases between the germline ends. Germline CDR1 and CDR2: LNHDA and SQIVND (reference sequence). This CDR3 reads CASKSWQNYGYTF. CDR3 bases: TGTGCCAGTAAATCCTGGCAGAACTATGGCTACACCTTC.

The V call is TRBV6-5, the J call TRBJ1-4, with D unclear. There are 12 residues in the CDR3. CDR1 is MNHEY and CDR2 is SVGAGI in the germline V gene. Between the trimmed V and J ends, which lost 0 bases and 5 bases, there was a span of 1 base. Here the CDR3 DNA reads TGTGCCAGCAGTTACTCGAATGAAAAACTGTTTTTT. Protein sequence: CASSYSNEKLFF.

Many counts were recorded for this clonotype. This chain joins TRBV7-3 and TRBJ2-5, with TRBD1 identical over 7 bases. V gave up 3 bases and J gave up 3 bases; unmatched junction bases: 1. CDR3 length equals 13 residues. The germline gives CDR1 SGHTA, CDR2 FQGTGA. This CDR3 reads CASSLTGKETQYF. The CDR3 DNA is TGTGCCAGCAGCTTGACAGGGAAAGAGACCCAGTACTTC.

This chain uses TRBV29-1 with TRBJ2-7; D uncertain. The CDR3 spans 13 residues. The germline V gene encodes CDR1 SQVTM and CDR2 ANQGSEA. Trimming removed 4 bases at V and 6 bases at J, with 16 bases between. Written as DNA, the CDR3 is TGCAGCGTTGGGAGAAACGAATACGCCGAGCAGTACTTC. The encoded protein is CSVGRNEYAEQYF.

The J gene is TRBJ2-7, the V gene TRBV12-3 or TRBV12-4, with D possibly matching TRBD2 (6 bases). The CDR3 length is 14 residues. Trimming stripped 3 bases from V and 1 base from J, with 10 bases between. CDR3 coding DNA: TGTGCCAGCAGTTTCGCGGGGAGATCCTACGAGCAGTACTTC. Its protein is CASSFAGRSYEQYF.

At least ten counts were recorded for this clonotype. The chain links TRBV4-1 to TRBJ2-7; possibly TRBD1 for D (6 bases). The CDR3 runs to 14 residues. V was clipped by 4 bases and J by 2 bases, with 12 bases between them. From germline, CDR1 is MGHRA and CDR2 YSYEKL. CDR3 sequence reads: CASSPVGQTYEQYV. The CDR3 nucleotides are TGCGCCAGCAGCCCAGTCGGACAGACCTACGAGCAGTACGTC.

As concerns this clonotype: A junction boundary mismatches the germline segment, possibly from a read error. The chain uses TRBV7-6 and TRBJ2-6; D might be TRBD1 or TRBD2, each matching 5 bases. Germline lookup yields CDR1 SGHVS and CDR2 FNYEAQ. CDR3 length: 20 amino acids. CDR3 residues: CASSNRVSGVPPSGANVPTF. DNA of the CDR3: TGTGCCAGCAGCAATCGGGTGTCCGGGGTACCGCCCTCTGGGGCCAACGTCCCGACTTTC. Complete variable domain (other parts from reference TRBV7-6 and TRBJ2-6): GAGVSQSPRYKVTKRGQDVALRCDPISGHVSLYWYRQALGQGPEFLTYFNYEAQQDKSGLPNDRFSAERPEGSISTLTIQRTEQRDSAMYRCASSNRVSGVPPSGANVPTFGAGSRLTVL.

V usage is TRBV20-1 and J usage is TRBJ2-1; no clear D. Germline loops: CDR1 DFQATT, CDR2 SNEGSKA (reference sequence). The CDR3 length is 11 residues. Trimming shortened V by 3 bases and J by 7 bases, and 7 bases separated the two germline ends. For the CDR3, the DNA is TGCAGTGCTAGTACCGTAAATGAGCAGTTCTTC. Its translation: CSASTVNEQFF.

The chain joins TRBV5-6 to TRBJ2-5, with 9 nucleotides matching TRBD1. Trimming at V came to 5 bases and at J to 3 bases, leaving 5 bases not matched to a gene. This CDR3 spans 14 amino acids. CDR1 is SGHDT and CDR2 is YYEEEE in the germline V gene. The CDR3 spells CASRGQGQKETQYF. For the CDR3, the DNA is TGTGCCAGCAGGGGACAGGGACAGAAAGAGACCCAGTACTTC.

This clonotype came up many times. The V and J genes are TRBV12-3 or TRBV12-4 and TRBJ1-1, with D perhaps TRBD1 (5 bases). CDR3 size: 15 residues. V dropped 1 base and J dropped 0 bases, with 9 bases sitting between them. The CDR3 DNA follows: TGTGCCAGCAGTTTAGACGCGGGGCTGAACACTGAAGCTTTCTTT. Amino acids: CASSLDAGLNTEAFF.

This clonotype came up a few times. In nucleotides, the CDR3 is TGTGCCAGCAGCTTGGAGACAGGGCGGGACGATCAGCCCCAGCATTTT. This translates into CASSLETGRDDQPQHF. The V gene is TRBV7-9, the J gene TRBJ1-5, with 7 bases lining up with TRBD1. The CDR3 covers 16 residues. Trimming took 3 bases from V and 5 from J; bases not matched to a gene: 10. Looked up from germline, CDR1 is SEHNR and CDR2 is FQNEAQ (reference sequence).

This clonotype showed up many times. V usage is TRBV12-3 or TRBV12-4 and J usage is TRBJ1-1, with TRBD1 identical over 10 bases. CDR3 length equals 14 residues. J gave up 5 bases and V 6 bases, and 6 bases lay outside the gene matches. The CDR3 spells CASSRDRGLTEAFF. As DNA, the CDR3 is TGTGCCAGCAGCAGAGACAGGGGGCTGACTGAAGCTTTCTTT.

The chain links TRBV4-3 to TRBJ1-2; the D gene is possibly TRBD1 (5 bases). This CDR3 contains 15 residues. Germline assignment: CDR1 LGHNA and CDR2 YSLEER. Between the trimmed V and J ends, which lost 1 base and 1 base, there was a span of 10 bases. The CDR3 DNA is TGCGCCAGCAGCCAAGGTCTGGGACTTAACTATGGCTACACCTTC. Its protein product is CASSQGLGLNYGYTF.

In this sample, this clonotype turned up a few times. The chain recombines TRBV27 with TRBJ2-1; 12 bases line up with TRBD1. The CDR3 totals 15 residues. Losses at the gene ends were 5 bases for V and 6 bases for J; bases not matched to a gene: 5. Germline CDR1 and CDR2: MNHEY and SMNVEV (reference sequence). The CDR3 coding sequence is TGTGCCAGCAGTCCGGGACAGGGGGCGCCCAATGAGCAGTTCTTC. Translated, it gives CASSPGQGAPNEQFF.

This clonotype was counted only a few times. In DNA form, the CDR3 reads TGTGCCAGCAGTTACTCGAGACCCGGGGCCAACGTCCTGACTTTC. Residues: CASSYSRPGANVLTF. The chain couples TRBV6-5 to TRBJ2-6; no clear D gene. The CDR3 loop spans 15 amino acids. The germline V gene has CDR1 MNHEY and CDR2 SVGAGI. V lost 0 bases to trimming and J lost 4 bases, with 7 bases between them.

The V call is TRBV7-8, the J call TRBJ1-2; no firm D call. From germline, CDR1 is SGHVS and CDR2 FQNEAQ. There are 15 residues in the CDR3. V lost 2 bases, J lost 4 bases, and 14 bases lay in between. The CDR3 DNA follows: TGTGCCAGCAGCTTATCGCCGGCGGGAGGCTATGGCTACACCTTC. The encoded protein is CASSLSPAGGYGYTF.

This clonotype was counted ten times or more. The V and J genes are TRBV7-2 and TRBJ2-3; TRBD2 matches 8 bases. The CDR3 extends over 16 amino acids. The J segment lost 2 bases and the V segment lost 8 bases, leaving 12 bases of the junction unmatched. Germline V gene sequence: CDR1 SGHTA, CDR2 FQGNSA. The CDR3 coding sequence is TGTGCCAGCCACCGGGGGGGGGATTCGACCACAGATACGCAGTATTTT. Protein sequence: CASHRGGDSTTDTQYF.

This clonotype was recorded at least ten times. The rearrangement joins TRBV5-1 to TRBJ2-2; 7 bases are a match to TRBD2. Trimming cost V 1 base and J 2 bases; bases outside gene matches: 8. The germline V gene has CDR1 SGHRS and CDR2 YFSETQ. There are 17 residues in the CDR3. This CDR3 reads CASSLIRLAINTGELFF. In DNA, the CDR3 is TGCGCCAGCAGCTTGATCAGACTAGCTATCAACACCGGGGAGCTGTTTTTT.

The chain employs TRBV5-1 and TRBJ2-1; 10 bases agree with TRBD1. With 2 bases clipped from V and 9 bases from J, the junction kept 5 bases outside the gene matches. The CDR3 is 14 residues long. In germline, CDR1 is SGHRS, CDR2 YFSETQ. CDR3 in DNA: TGCGCCAGCAGCTTCGGACAGGGGGACCGTGAGCAGTTCTTC. This sequence encodes CASSFGQGDREQFF.

This clonotype was picked up many times. The J gene is TRBJ2-1, the V gene TRBV4-3; D uncertain. CDR1 is LGHNA and CDR2 is YSLEER in the germline V gene. V was cut by 4 bases and J by 5 bases, with 15 bases left in between. CDR3 length: 15 amino acids. CDR3 nucleotides: TGCGCCAGCAGCCCGCAGAGGCTGTTGAACAATGAGCAGTTCTTC. The encoded protein is CASSPQRLLNNEQFF.

In its sample, this clonotype was seen a few times. The V gene is TRBV4-3, the J gene TRBJ2-3, with TRBD2 matching over 12 bases. CDR1 is LGHNA, CDR2 YSLEER, per germline. The length of the CDR3 is 17 residues. V shed 4 bases and J 4 bases; nucleotides not matched to a gene: 9. The CDR3 loop reads CASSRGRASGGADTQYF. The CDR3 nucleotides are TGCGCCAGCAGCCGCGGGAGGGCTAGCGGGGGGGCAGATACGCAGTATTTT.